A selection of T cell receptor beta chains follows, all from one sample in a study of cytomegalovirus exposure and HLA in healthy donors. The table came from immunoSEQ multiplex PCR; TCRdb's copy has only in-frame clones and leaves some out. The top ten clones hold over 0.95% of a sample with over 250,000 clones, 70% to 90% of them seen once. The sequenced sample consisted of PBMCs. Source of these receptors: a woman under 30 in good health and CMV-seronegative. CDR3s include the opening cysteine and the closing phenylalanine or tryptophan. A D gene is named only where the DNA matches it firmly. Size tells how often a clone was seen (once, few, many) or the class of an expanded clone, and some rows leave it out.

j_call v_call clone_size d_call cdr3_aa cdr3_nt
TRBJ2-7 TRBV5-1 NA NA CASSLESRVGEQYF TGCGCCAGCAGCTTGGAGTCACGGGTCGGCGAGCAGTACTTC
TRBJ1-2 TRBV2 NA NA CASRSGNYGYTF TGTGCCAGCAGGTCAGGGAACTATGGCTACACCTTC
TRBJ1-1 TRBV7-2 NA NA CASSVTGNTEAFF TGTGCCAGCAGCGTTACAGGGAACACTGAAGCTTTCTTT
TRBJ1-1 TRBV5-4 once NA CASSPAGHTEAFF TGTGCCAGCAGCCCGGCAGGGCACACTGAAGCTTTCTTT
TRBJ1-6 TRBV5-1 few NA CASSLDGPWGNSPLHF TGCGCCAGCAGCCTTGACGGGCCGTGGGGCAATTCACCCCTCCACTTT
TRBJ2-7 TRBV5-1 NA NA CASSLGQISYEQYF TGCGCCAGCAGCTTGGGGCAGATCTCCTACGAGCAGTACTTC
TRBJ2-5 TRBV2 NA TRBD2 CASSDEIERDQYF TGTGCCAGCAGTGATGAAATCGAGCGGGACCAGTACTTC
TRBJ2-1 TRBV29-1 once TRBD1 CSVEKDRGNEQFF TGCAGCGTTGAGAAGGACAGGGGTAATGAGCAGTTCTTC
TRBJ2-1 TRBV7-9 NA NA CASSPLGRTVNEQFF TGTGCCAGCAGCCCCTTGGGGCGGACAGTCAATGAGCAGTTCTTC
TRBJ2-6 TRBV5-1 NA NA CASSLSGTFSTGANVLTF TGCGCCAGCAGCTTGTCCGGGACATTCTCAACTGGGGCCAACGTCCTGACTTTC
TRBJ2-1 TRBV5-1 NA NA CASSLASLDARYNEQFF TGCGCCAGCAGCTTGGCCTCTCTAGATGCGCGCTACAATGAGCAGTTCTTC
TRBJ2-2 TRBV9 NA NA CASRIALTGELFF TGTGCCAGCAGGATAGCCCTCACCGGGGAGCTGTTTTTT
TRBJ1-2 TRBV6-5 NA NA CASSPDFPFYGYTF TGTGCCAGCAGTCCGGACTTTCCATTCTATGGCTACACCTTC
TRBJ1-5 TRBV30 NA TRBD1 CAWRGTDNQPQHF TGTGCCTGGAGAGGGACAGACAATCAGCCCCAGCATTTT
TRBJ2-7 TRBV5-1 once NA CASSRGSGPGYEQYF TGCGCCAGCAGCCGAGGCAGCGGGCCCGGCTACGAGCAGTACTTC
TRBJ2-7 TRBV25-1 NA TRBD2 CASSEFRGRGLYEQYF TGTGCCAGCAGTGAATTTCGTGGGAGGGGTCTATACGAGCAGTACTTC
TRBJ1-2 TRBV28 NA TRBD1 CASSPSGTALYYGYTF TGTGCCAGCAGCCCTTCCGGGACAGCCCTATACTATGGCTACACCTTC
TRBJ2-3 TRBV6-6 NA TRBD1 CASSSHSGQGRDTQYF TGTGCCAGCAGTTCCCATTCTGGACAGGGTAGGGATACGCAGTATTTT
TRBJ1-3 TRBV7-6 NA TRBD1 CASSWGQEPGNTIYF TGTGCCAGCAGTTGGGGACAGGAGCCTGGAAACACCATATATTTT
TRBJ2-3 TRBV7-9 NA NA CASREAGLGLAQYF TGTGCCAGCAGGGAGGCGGGACTGGGTTTAGCGCAGTATTTT
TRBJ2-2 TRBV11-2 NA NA CASSEDRNTGELFF TGTGCCAGCAGCGAGGACAGGAACACCGGGGAGCTGTTTTTT
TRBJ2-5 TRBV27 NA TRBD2 CASSSRTSGHINSQETQYF TGTGCCAGCAGTAGTCGAACTAGCGGGCACATTAACTCCCAAGAGACCCAGTACTTC
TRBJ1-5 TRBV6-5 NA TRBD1 CANPTGGQPQHF TGTGCCAACCCGACAGGGGGCCAGCCCCAGCATTTT
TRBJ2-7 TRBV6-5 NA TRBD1 CASSPMTGGYEQYF TGTGCCAGCAGTCCTATGACAGGGGGCTACGAGCAGTACTTC
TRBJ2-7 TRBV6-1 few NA CASSVGSFHEQYF TGTGCCAGCAGTGTCGGGAGTTTCCACGAGCAGTACTTC
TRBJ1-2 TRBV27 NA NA CASSLDSTDYGYTF TGTGCCAGCAGTTTAGATAGTACAGACTATGGCTACACCTTC
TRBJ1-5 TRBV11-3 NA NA CASSRDLNQPQHF TGTGCCAGCAGCCGGGATCTAAATCAGCCCCAGCATTTT